The 14 T cell receptor beta chains in this list originate from one sample, sequenced in a study of T cells after yellow fever vaccination. TCRdb fed the 5' RACE reads into MiXCR, producing one record per CDR3 protein. The profile shows 450,000 to 550,000 distinct CDR3 sequences, about a fifth of them singletons. The sample was PBMCs, taken about 20 days after the first yellow fever vaccination. The receptor source for this set is a man younger than 35 who received the YFV17D yellow fever vaccine.

The chain combines TRBV6-2 or TRBV6-3 with TRBJ1-1; no clear D gene. The germline V gene has CDR1 MNHEY and CDR2 SVGEGT. The CDR3 is made up of 14 amino acids. V was clipped by 6 bases and J by 6 bases, with 17 bases between them. The CDR3 spells CASRQSLQVPEAFF. Here the CDR3 DNA reads TGTGCCAGCAGACAATCCTTACAAGTCCCTGAAGCTTTCTTT.

This clonotype was counted only a few times. The chain carries TRBV12-3 or TRBV12-4 and TRBJ2-5, with 8 positions matching TRBD1. The trim removed 4 bases at V and 2 bases at J, leaving 9 bases unmatched. The CDR3 sequence is 16 residues long. As DNA, the CDR3 is TGTGCCAGCAGTTCACGGACAGGGCGGTGGCAAGAGACCCAGTACTTC. Translation gives CASSSRTGRWQETQYF.

This clonotype was observed a few times. The rearrangement joins TRBV5-4 to TRBJ2-1; TRBD2 agrees at 9 bases. There are 15 residues in the CDR3. The V segment lost 4 bases and the J segment 6 bases; nucleotides outside the gene matches: 8. The germline V gene encodes CDR1 SGHNT and CDR2 YYREEE (reference sequence). CDR3 DNA sequence: TGTGCCAGCAGCGGGGGGCCTAGCGGGGCCAATGAGCAGTTCTTC. This codes for CASSGGPSGANEQFF.

This clonotype was detected a few times. The CDR3 DNA reads TGTGCCAGCAGCTCCGACAGGGGATCTAATGAAAAACTGTTTTTT. Translated, it gives CASSSDRGSNEKLFF. The V gene is TRBV7-9, the J gene TRBJ1-4, with 8 bases that match TRBD1. The germline V gene has CDR1 SEHNR and CDR2 FQNEAQ (reference sequence). The CDR3 extends over 15 amino acids. J gave up 3 bases and V 4 bases, and 4 bases lay outside the gene matches.

The J gene is TRBJ2-7, the V gene TRBV5-6, with TRBD2 identical over 7 bases. This CDR3 contains 15 residues. In germline, CDR1 is SGHDT, CDR2 YYEEEE. Germline trimming cut 3 bases from V and 4 bases from J; bases unmatched to any gene: 10. The CDR3 region is CASSSSGADFYEQYV. The CDR3 coding sequence is TGTGCCAGCAGCTCGAGCGGGGCGGACTTTTACGAGCAGTACGTC.

The V gene is TRBV19, the J gene TRBJ1-5; a possible D gene is TRBD1 (6 bases). Trimming left V 5 bases short and J 8 bases short, with 16 bases between. This CDR3 contains 14 residues. The germline V gene encodes CDR1 LNHDA and CDR2 SQIVND (reference sequence). Written as DNA, the CDR3 is TGTGCCAGTAGTCCCAGGGGAATCGGGAAGCCCCAGCATTTT. Protein: CASSPRGIGKPQHF.

The sample holds a few counts of this clonotype. The V gene is TRBV20-1, the J gene TRBJ1-2, with D unresolved. The CDR3 has 13 amino acids. V shed 5 bases and J shed 2 bases, with 12 bases lying between them. The germline V gene encodes CDR1 DFQATT and CDR2 SNEGSKA (reference sequence). The CDR3 DNA is TGCAGTGCTCCGACCGCACTAAACTATGGCTACACCTTC. Residues: CSAPTALNYGYTF.

At least ten counts were recorded for this clonotype. V and J are TRBV7-2 and TRBJ1-1, with D perhaps TRBD1 (5 bases). This CDR3 has 14 residues. Trimming removed 5 bases from V and 3 bases from J, with 13 bases in between. CDR1 and CDR2 from the germline V gene are SGHTA and FQGNSA. CDR3 nucleotides: TGTGCCAGCAGCCAGCGGTGGGGGGACACTGAAGCTTTCTTT. It specifies CASSQRWGDTEAFF.

This clonotype was seen only a few times. The chain is built from TRBV12-3 or TRBV12-4 and TRBJ2-7, with TRBD1 as a possible D gene (5 bases). V shed 6 bases and J shed 6 bases, with 12 bases lying between them. The CDR3 runs to 12 residues. DNA of the CDR3: TGTGCCAGCAGCGCCGGACAATCCGAGCAGTACGTC. Translating gives CASSAGQSEQYV.

This sequence joins TRBV6-2 or TRBV6-3 and TRBJ2-7; no reliable D call. CDR3 length: 14 residues. Germline V gene data show CDR1 as MNHEY and CDR2 as SVGEGT. V lost 6 bases, J lost 2 bases, and 14 bases lay in between. The CDR3 DNA reads as TGTGCCAGCAGCAATCTCGGGCCGGCCTACGAGCAGTACGTC. As protein: CASSNLGPAYEQYV.

J is TRBJ2-7 and V is TRBV21-1; TRBD1, the table's D call, was not compared with the DNA. TRBV21-1 is a listed pseudogene. The CDR3 length is 15 residues. CDR3 residues: CASSDRGGGFYEQYF. CDR3 in DNA: TGTGCCAGCAGCGACAGGGGGGGAGGGTTCTACGAGCAGTACTTC.

V usage is TRBV18 and J usage is TRBJ2-1; 15 nucleotides match TRBD2. There are 16 residues in the CDR3. Unmatched junction bases numbered 6, after V lost 4 bases and J lost 8 bases. CDR1 is KGHSH and CDR2 is LQKENI in the germline V gene. Here the CDR3 DNA reads TGTGCCAGCTCACGAAGGACTAGCGGGGGGGCTGATGAGCAGTTCTTC. As protein: CASSRRTSGGADEQFF.

There are a few counts of this clonotype. V is TRBV27 and J is TRBJ1-2; D remains unclear. This CDR3 has 11 residues. In germline, CDR1 is MNHEY, CDR2 SMNVEV (reference sequence). V gave up 7 bases and J gave up 6 bases, with 9 bases separating them. CDR3 sequence: CASTDGDGYTF. In DNA, the CDR3 is TGTGCCAGCACCGACGGAGATGGCTACACCTTC.

The rearrangement joins TRBV4-3 to TRBJ2-2; 10 nucleotides align to TRBD2. Trimming cost V 4 bases and J 0 bases; bases outside gene matches: 2. Germline V gives CDR1 LGHNA, CDR2 YSLEER. CDR3 length: 16 amino acids. Here the CDR3 DNA reads TGCGCCAGCAGCCCGACTAGCGGGCCGAACACCGGGGAGCTGTTTTTT. Amino acids: CASSPTSGPNTGELFF.